Each of the 10 T cell receptor beta chains below was sequenced from the same sample in a study of regulatory T cells in long-lasting Graves disease. Described time point: newly diagnosed GD, antithyroid drugs for less than 3 months. The TCR library was made from RNA extracted from PBMCs. HTBI primers from iRepertoire and Arm-PCR of CDR3 regions yielded the TCR beta libraries. TCRdb passed the multiplex PCR reads through MiXCR, listing each CDR3 protein once. This table has 600,000 to 650,000 distinct CDR3 sequences, approximately 15% appearing once. These data were also reused for a study on T cells in Graves' hyperthyroidism and ophthalmopathy.

The sequenced sample was peripheral blood mononuclear cells (PBMCs), obtained at new diagnosis, from a patient treated with antithyroid drugs. The receptors derive from a woman aged 30 to 39 with Graves disease.

In its sample, this clonotype was seen once. The V call is TRBV6-1, the J call TRBJ1-2; no clear D. The germline V and J ends were trimmed by 10 bases and 7 bases, with 10 bases remaining between them. Germline-derived CDR1 and CDR2 are MNHNS and SASEGT. CDR3 length: 10 amino acids. The DNA of the CDR3 is TGTGCCACCGGATCGACTGGCTACACCTTC. Its protein is CATGSTGYTF.

The sample holds many counts of this clonotype. The J gene is TRBJ1-5, the V gene TRBV3-1; a weak D match, TRBD1 (6 bases). The CDR3 contains 12 residues. Germline CDR1 reads LGHDT; CDR2 reads YNNKEL (reference sequence). Trimming left V 6 bases short and J 6 bases short, with 9 bases between. DNA for the CDR3: TGTGCCAGCAGTCTACAGGGTCAGCCCCAGCATTTT. It translates to CASSLQGQPQHF.

This clonotype showed up many times. This chain links TRBV27 with TRBJ2-3; D gene ambiguous. The CDR3 runs to 14 residues. V dropped 3 bases and J dropped 5 bases, with 12 bases sitting between them. The germline CDR1 and CDR2 sequences are MNHEY and SMNVEV (reference sequence). CDR3 nucleotides: TGTGCCAGCAGTTTCGGGCTTGTTGGAGATACGCAGTATTTT. As protein: CASSFGLVGDTQYF.

This clonotype has a count of ten or more. The V call is TRBV2, the J call TRBJ2-1; 11 nucleotides line up with TRBD2. V shed 11 bases, J shed 10 bases, and the junction held 19 bases outside the gene matches. Germline assignment: CDR1 SNHLY and CDR2 FYNNEI. The CDR3 totals 16 residues. The CDR3 protein is CAGVRTTSGSGGEQFF. CDR3 in DNA: TGTGCCGGGGTCCGCACAACTAGCGGGAGCGGAGGGGAGCAGTTCTTC.

This clonotype appeared many times. The genes are TRBV20-1 and TRBJ2-3; 10 bases match TRBD2. Losses at the gene ends were 6 bases for V and 1 base for J; bases not matched to a gene: 4. The CDR3 loop spans 14 amino acids. CDR1 and CDR2 (germline): DFQATT, SNEGSKA (reference sequence). CDR3 in amino acids: CSARLAGGTDTQYF. The CDR3, as DNA: TGCAGTGCCCGGCTAGCGGGAGGCACAGATACGCAGTATTTT.

This chain joins TRBV20-1 and TRBJ2-7; the match to TRBD2 covers 10 bases. CDR1 is DFQATT, CDR2 SNEGSKA, per germline (reference sequence). The length of the CDR3 is 14 residues. V lost 6 bases, J lost 2 bases, and 7 bases stayed unmatched. CDR3 nucleotide sequence: TGCAGTGCCTTACATAGCGGGAGGCCCTACGAGCAGTACTTC. Translation gives CSALHSGRPYEQYF.

The chain uses TRBV5-6 and TRBJ2-7; the D is unclear. CDR1 and CDR2 from the germline V gene are SGHDT and YYEEEE. The CDR3 totals 13 residues. Deletions cut 4 bases from V and 0 bases from J, with 8 bases between. CDR3 sequence (DNA): TGTGCCAGCAGCAACGTACGCTCCTACGAGCAGTACTTC. Amino acid sequence: CASSNVRSYEQYF.

On this clonotype: The junction and the germline gene differ at one end; a read error may be behind it. This CDR3 reads CASYPLNGAGGAPDLNF. CDR3 sequence (DNA): TGTGCCAGCTACCCCCTTAACGGGGCAGGGGGCGCCCCTGACTTAAACTTC. This chain links TRBV27 with TRBJ2-7; 8 bases fit TRBD1. Germline V gene lookup returns CDR1 MNHEY and CDR2 SMNVEV (reference sequence). The CDR3 totals 17 residues.

This clonotype was observed a handful of times. The CDR3 is CATAAPYQETQYF. The CDR3 DNA reads as TGTGCCACCGCGGCGCCGTACCAAGAGACCCAGTACTTC. The V and J genes are TRBV10-3 and TRBJ2-5; D gene ambiguous. V was trimmed by 10 bases and J by 0 bases, leaving 12 bases between them. Germline V gene lookup returns CDR1 ENHRY and CDR2 SYGVKD. The CDR3 contains 13 residues.

The chain recombines TRBV14 with TRBJ2-7, with D tentatively TRBD1 or TRBD2 (6 bases each). CDR1 SGHDN and CDR2 FVKESK come from the germline V gene. V was pared by 4 bases and J by 3 bases, with 34 bases between. The CDR3 consists of 21 residues. This CDR3 is CASSPTRGDTLPIPGVYEQYF. CDR3 nucleotide sequence: TGTGCCAGCAGCCCCACGAGGGGGGACACTCTCCCGATCCCCGGGGTCTACGAGCAGTACTTC.